This TCR beta chain was recovered during a study of patients and donors after allogeneic stem cell transplantation. TCRdb independently ran MiXCR on the RT-PCR reads; one entry per CDR3 protein. The sample yields about 160,000 distinct CDR3 sequences, about a quarter seen once. The sample comprised blood, either unsorted or a sorted T cell fraction (not recorded which). The source of this sequence is a human donor who was either an allogeneic HSCT recipient or a stem cell or donor lymphocyte infusion donor (not recorded which). It is not recorded whose cells these are; they may come from a transplant donor.

Written as DNA, the CDR3 is TGTGCCAGCAGTTACAGGATCTCCTACGAGCAGTACTTC. Translating it yields CASSYRISYEQYF. The rearrangement links TRBV6-2 or TRBV6-3 to TRBJ2-7; D is uncertain. CDR1 is MNHEY, CDR2 SVGEGT, per germline. V lost 2 bases and J 0 bases, leaving 5 bases between the germline ends. This CDR3 is 13 amino acids long.